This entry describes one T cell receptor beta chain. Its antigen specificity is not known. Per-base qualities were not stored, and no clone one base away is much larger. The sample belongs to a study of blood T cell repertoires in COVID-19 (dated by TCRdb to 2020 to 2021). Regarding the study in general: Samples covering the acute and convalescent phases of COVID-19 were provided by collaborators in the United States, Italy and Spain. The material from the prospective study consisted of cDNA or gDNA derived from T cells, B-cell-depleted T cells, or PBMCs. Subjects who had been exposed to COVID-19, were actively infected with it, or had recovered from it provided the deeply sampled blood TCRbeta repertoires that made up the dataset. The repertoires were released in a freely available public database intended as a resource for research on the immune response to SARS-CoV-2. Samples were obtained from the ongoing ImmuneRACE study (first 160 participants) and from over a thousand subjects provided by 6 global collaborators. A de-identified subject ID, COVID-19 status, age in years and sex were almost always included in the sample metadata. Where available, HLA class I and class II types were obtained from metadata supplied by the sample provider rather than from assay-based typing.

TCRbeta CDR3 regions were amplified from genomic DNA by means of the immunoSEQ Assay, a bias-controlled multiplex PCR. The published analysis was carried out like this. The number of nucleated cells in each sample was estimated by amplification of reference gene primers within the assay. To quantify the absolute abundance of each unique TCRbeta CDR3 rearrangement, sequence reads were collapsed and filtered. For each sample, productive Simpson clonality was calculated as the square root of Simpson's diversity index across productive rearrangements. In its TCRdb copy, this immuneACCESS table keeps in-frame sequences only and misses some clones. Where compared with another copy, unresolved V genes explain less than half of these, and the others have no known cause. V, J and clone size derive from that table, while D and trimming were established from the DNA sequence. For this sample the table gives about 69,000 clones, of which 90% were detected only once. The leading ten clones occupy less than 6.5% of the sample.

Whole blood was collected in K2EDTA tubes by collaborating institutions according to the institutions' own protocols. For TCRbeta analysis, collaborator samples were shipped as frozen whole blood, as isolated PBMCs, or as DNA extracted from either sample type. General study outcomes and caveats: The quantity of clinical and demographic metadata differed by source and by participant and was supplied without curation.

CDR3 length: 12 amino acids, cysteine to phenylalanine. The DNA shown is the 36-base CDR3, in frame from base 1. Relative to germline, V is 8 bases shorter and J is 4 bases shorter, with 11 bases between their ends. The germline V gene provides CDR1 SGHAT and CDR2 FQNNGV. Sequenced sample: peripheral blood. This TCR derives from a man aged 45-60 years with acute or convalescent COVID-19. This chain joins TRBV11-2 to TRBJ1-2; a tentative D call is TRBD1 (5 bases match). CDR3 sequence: CASGGGSYGYTF. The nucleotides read TGTGCCAGCGGGGGGGGGAGCTATGGCTACACCTTC.